This T cell receptor beta chain came from a study of cytotoxic CD8 clonotypes in ibrutinib-treated CLL. Measured with immunoSEQ multiplex PCR; TCRdb has only the in-frame clones, and not every one. Of approximately 200,000 clones listed, around 72% are singletons. Germline V gives CDR1 SGHNT, CDR2 YYREEE (reference sequence). The CDR3 has 16 amino acids. V was shortened by 4 bases and J by 4 bases, with 20 bases between the two germline ends. Sequences were derived from PBMCs, sampled after 24 months of ibrutinib treatment. The chain joins TRBV5-4 to TRBJ1-1, with unresolved D. This clonotype was obtained from a human donor with chronic lymphocytic leukemia. Written as DNA, the CDR3 is TGTGCCAGCAGCGACGCTTCCTTCGGACCTATCACTGAAGCTTTCTTT. Protein product: CASSDASFGPITEAFF.